A single sample gave rise to the 9 T cell receptor beta chains below, sequenced in a study of T cell clonality in common variable immunodeficiency. This table comes from immunoSEQ multiplex PCR, and its TCRdb copy is limited to in-frame clones, with some not included. The sample holds tens of thousands of clones, and no clone turns up only once. Sample: peripheral blood mononuclear cells. Receptors originate from a person between 18 and 75 years old in good health.

There are many counts of this clone. The DNA ends 3 residues before the CDR3 does, and the rest of the CDR3 is filled in from the germline J gene. The chain links TRBV20-1 to TRBJ1-1; possible D gene TRBD1, 5 bases. The V gene's germline CDR1 is DFQATT and CDR2 SNEGSKA (reference sequence). The CDR3 loop spans 13 amino acids. V lost 2 bases and J 3 bases, leaving 10 bases between the germline ends. The CDR3 bases that were read are TGCAGTGCTAGAAATGGACAATACACTGAA. Its translation: CSARNGQYTE. The whole CDR3 protein reads CSARNGQYTEAFF.

This clone was seen ten or more times. The read halts 3 residues ahead of the CDR3 end, with the missing end drawn from the germline J gene. The chain recombines TRBV19 with TRBJ1-5; D remains ambiguous. This CDR3 region has 13 residues. The germline gives CDR1 LNHDA, CDR2 SQIVND (reference sequence). Trimming shortened V by 5 bases and J by 7 bases, and 12 bases separated the two germline ends. The CDR3 loop reads CASSSQVGQPQHF. CDR3 bases read: TGTGCCAGTAGTTCCCAGGTGGGCCAGCCC.

This clone was counted many times. The CDR3 DNA, read in part, is TGTGCCAGCTCCGTCAGGGGGCAACAAGAGACC. It codes for CASSVRGQQET. The entire CDR3 reads CASSVRGQQETQYF. The rearrangement links TRBV18 to TRBJ2-5; 8 positions match TRBD1. With the read ending 3 residues before the CDR3 end, the germline J gene is used to fill in that end. Per germline, CDR1 KGHSH and CDR2 LQKENI. This CDR3 has 14 amino acids. Trimming took 6 bases from V and 2 from J; bases not matched to a gene: 5. Full variable domain (missing parts from reference TRBV18 and TRBJ2-5): NAGVMQNPRHLVRRRGQEARLRCSPMKGHSHVYWYRQLPEEGLKFMVYLQKENIIDESGMPKERFSAEFPKEGPSILRIQQVVRGDSAAYFCASSVRGQQETQYFGPGTRLLVL.

This clone was counted at least ten times. The missing CDR3 end, 3 residues past where the read stops, is filled in from the germline J gene. The chain couples TRBV7-2 to TRBJ1-2; TRBD1 matches at 9 bases. CDR3 length: 14 amino acids. The germline V gene has CDR1 SGHTA and CDR2 FQGNSA. Partial CDR3 DNA: TGTGCCAGCAGCTTAGAGGGGACAGGGAAGGGC. As protein: CASSLEGTGKG. In full, the CDR3 reads CASSLEGTGKGYTF.

The table lists this clone with many counts. The CDR3 end lies 3 residues beyond the end of the read and is filled in from the germline J gene. The chain couples TRBV6-1 to TRBJ2-1; 11 bases fit TRBD2. V gave up 3 bases and J gave up 9 bases; unmatched junction bases: 4. The CDR3 loop spans 14 amino acids. The germline V gene has CDR1 MNHNS and CDR2 SASEGT. CDR3 bases read: TGTGCCAGCAGTGATAGCGGGGGGGCCGCTGAG. Its translation is CASSDSGGAAE. From start to end, the CDR3 is CASSDSGGAAEQFF.

CDR3 sequence: CASREAASSYNEQFF. The CDR3 bases that were read are TGCGCCAGCAGGGAGGCAGCGAGCTCCTACAATGAG. V usage is TRBV10-2 and J usage is TRBJ2-1, with D maybe TRBD2 (5 bases). The read comes to an end 3 residues before the CDR3 does, leaving the germline J gene to fill in the end. V lost 6 bases to trimming and J lost 0 bases, with 12 bases between them. The CDR3 length is 15 residues. Looked up from germline, CDR1 is WSHSY and CDR2 is SAAADI.

This clone was seen repeatedly, ten times or more. The CDR3: CASSDVAGLASNEQFF. The CDR3 DNA, read in part, is TGTGCCAGCAGTGATGTTGCTGGGCTAGCGAGCAATGAG. This chain links TRBV2 with TRBJ2-1, with D possibly being TRBD2 (6 bases). The read comes to an end 3 residues before the CDR3 does, leaving the germline J gene to fill in the end. CDR1 is SNHLY, CDR2 FYNNEI, per germline. The CDR3 consists of 16 residues. V was pared by 3 bases and J by 6 bases, with 18 bases between. Drawing the rest from reference TRBV2 and TRBJ2-1, the complete variable domain is EPEVTQTPSHQVTQMGQEVILRCVPISNHLYFYWYRQILGQKVEFLVSFYNNEISEKSEIFDDQFSVERPDGSNFTLKIRSTKLEDSAMYFCASSDVAGLASNEQFFGPGTRLTVL.

There are many counts of this clone. The missing CDR3 end, 3 residues past where the read stops, is filled in from the germline J gene. The sample carries other DNA sequences with the same CDR3. The chain uses TRBV30 and TRBJ2-6, with D hard to call. The CDR3 covers 18 residues. V gave up 0 bases and J gave up 1 base, with 16 bases separating them. Germline CDR1 GTSNPN, CDR2 SVGIG (reference sequence). CDR3 bases read: TGTGCCTGGAGTGTACAGTCAGTAACCCATTCTGGGGCCAACGTC. Translating it yields CAWSVQSVTHSGANV. The full CDR3 is CAWSVQSVTHSGANVLTF.

This clone was counted ten times or more. The read finishes 3 residues shy of the CDR3 end, and the germline J gene is used to complete it. This chain joins TRBV7-6 and TRBJ2-3; no definite D call. This CDR3 is built from 12 residues. V dropped 4 bases and J dropped 2 bases, with 4 bases sitting between them. The germline gives CDR1 SGHVS, CDR2 FNYEAQ. CDR3 DNA, as far as it was read: TGTGCCAGCAGCTCCCTCACAGATACG. This codes for CASSSLTDT. The full CDR3 protein is CASSSLTDTQYF.